Listed here are 32 T cell receptor beta chains from one sample, sequenced in a study of T cells after yellow fever vaccination. TCRdb itself ran the 5' RACE reads through MiXCR, one entry per CDR3 protein. The top ten clones hold about 18% of a sample with some 600,000 distinct CDR3 sequences, about a sixth of them seen once. The specimen comprised PBMCs, sampled 4 to 5 days after the first yellow fever vaccination. These receptors came from a man aged 18 to 35 who received the YFV17D yellow fever vaccine.

The CDR3 reads CASSLGGRGLRETQYF. CDR3 DNA: TGTGCCAGCAGCTTAGGTGGCAGGGGGCTCAGGGAGACCCAGTACTTC. This chain connects TRBV7-2 to TRBJ2-5; 8 bases fit TRBD1. This CDR3 has 16 residues. The V and J ends lost 1 base and 5 bases, in that order; junction bases with no gene match: 9. Germline CDR1 SGHTA, CDR2 FQGNSA.

The chain has TRBV6-5 and TRBJ2-2; D is unclear. From germline, CDR1 is MNHEY and CDR2 SVGAGI. This CDR3 is 13 amino acids long. The V gene lost 2 bases and the J gene lost 3 bases, with 4 bases spanning the gap. This chain's CDR3 is CASSYVDTGELFF. The CDR3 coding sequence is TGTGCCAGCAGTTACGTCGACACCGGGGAGCTGTTTTTT.

This chain uses TRBV15 with TRBJ2-7, with TRBD2 matching 8 bases. CDR1 is LNHNV, CDR2 YYDKDF, per germline (reference sequence). The CDR3 covers 13 residues. With 3 bases clipped from V and 10 bases from J, the junction kept 8 bases outside the gene matches. The CDR3 DNA reads as TGTGCCACCAGCAGCGTGATAGCGGGGACCCAGTACGTC. It is translated as CATSSVIAGTQYV.

This clonotype showed up just a few times. The chain uses TRBV29-1 and TRBJ2-7, with D maybe TRBD1 (5 bases). Trimming removed 2 bases at V and 6 bases at J, with 8 bases between. There are 11 residues in the CDR3. Germline V gene sequence: CDR1 SQVTM, CDR2 ANQGSEA. Here the CDR3 DNA reads TGCAGCGTTGAAAGGGGCACCGAGCAGTACGTC. Amino acids: CSVERGTEQYV.

This chain links TRBV5-1 with TRBJ2-2, with D perhaps assigned TRBD1 or TRBD2 (5 bases each). Trimming removed 2 bases at V and 4 bases at J, with 9 bases between. The CDR3 spans 14 residues. Germline CDR1 is SGHRS and CDR2 is YFSETQ. The chain's CDR3 is CASSLQAGTGELFF. CDR3 in DNA: TGCGCCAGCAGCTTACAGGCGGGCACCGGGGAGCTGTTTTTT.

This clonotype was detected only a few times. The chain employs TRBV5-5 and TRBJ1-2; D remains unclear. Germline assignment: CDR1 SGHKS and CDR2 YYEKEE (reference sequence). V was shortened by 1 base and J by 8 bases, with 9 bases between the two germline ends. The CDR3 totals 12 residues. The CDR3 DNA follows: TGTGCCAGCAGCTTGAGGGCGTGGGGCTACACCTTC. As protein: CASSLRAWGYTF.

The gene calls are TRBV5-1 and TRBJ2-2; 9 positions agree with TRBD2. This CDR3 is 15 amino acids long. In germline, CDR1 is SGHRS, CDR2 YFSETQ. The ends lost 6 bases at V and 6 bases at J; junction bases unmatched: 9. CDR3 DNA: TGCGCCAGCACCCCTCGGACTAGCGAGGCCGGGGAGCTGTTTTTT. This encodes CASTPRTSEAGELFF.

This clonotype was observed a few times. Here the CDR3 reads CASSQSTGGARETQYF. Written as DNA, the CDR3 is TGCGCCAGCAGCCAATCCACAGGGGGCGCGAGAGAGACCCAGTACTTC. J is TRBJ2-5 and V is TRBV4-3; 9 nucleotides match TRBD1. This CDR3 comprises 16 residues. The V gene end was trimmed by 2 bases and the J gene end by 4 bases; junction bases not matched to a gene: 8. CDR1 and CDR2 from the germline V gene are LGHNA and YSLEER.

There are a few counts of this clonotype. The V call is TRBV27, the J call TRBJ1-1; D is unresolved. Between the trimmed V and J ends, which lost 5 bases and 7 bases, there was a span of 8 bases. Germline V lookup: CDR1 MNHEY, CDR2 SMNVEV (reference sequence). The CDR3 runs 11 residues. The CDR3: CASSLGHEAFF. In DNA, the CDR3 is TGTGCCAGCAGTCTGGGCCATGAAGCTTTCTTT.

This clonotype was picked up a small number of times. This chain uses TRBV29-1 with TRBJ1-2, with D perhaps matching TRBD1 (6 bases). This CDR3 region has 14 residues. Germline V gene lookup returns CDR1 SQVTM and CDR2 ANQGSEA. V shed 0 bases and J shed 8 bases, with 16 bases lying between them. CDR3: CSVEDSWGREGYTF. In nucleotides, the CDR3 is TGCAGCGTTGAAGATTCATGGGGGCGGGAGGGCTACACCTTC.

This chain connects TRBV21-1 to TRBJ2-3; TRBD2 reflects the table's D call only, with no check against the DNA. TRBV21-1 is a documented pseudogene. The CDR3 loop spans 18 amino acids. The CDR3 DNA reads as TGTGCCAGCAGCAACTCAAGGGCACCTGGGGACTTTGGGGATACGCAGTATTTT. Its translation is CASSNSRAPGDFGDTQYF.

The chain employs TRBV5-1 and TRBJ2-3, with D unresolved. CDR3 size: 15 residues. CDR1 SGHRS and CDR2 YFSETQ come from the germline V gene. Trimming cost V 4 bases and J 3 bases, with 15 bases left between them. The chain's CDR3 is CASSAVPGATDTQYF. CDR3 in DNA: TGCGCCAGCAGCGCCGTGCCGGGTGCGACAGATACGCAGTATTTT.

This clonotype was detected many times. The chain carries TRBV7-8 and TRBJ2-2, with 7 nucleotides matching TRBD2. V shed 1 base, J shed 0 bases, and the junction held 2 bases outside the gene matches. The V gene's germline CDR1 is SGHVS and CDR2 FQNEAQ. The CDR3 is 16 amino acids. The CDR3 region is CASSLVGGPNTGELFF. The CDR3, as DNA: TGTGCCAGCAGCTTAGTGGGAGGGCCGAACACCGGGGAGCTGTTTTTT.

J is TRBJ1-4 and V is TRBV5-4; 9 positions agree with TRBD1. In germline, CDR1 is SGHNT, CDR2 YYREEE (reference sequence). The CDR3 is 14 amino acids. The J segment lost 8 bases and the V segment lost 3 bases, leaving 5 bases of the junction unmatched. CDR3 nucleotide sequence: TGTGCCAGCAGCTGGGGGACAGGGAGAGAAAAACTGTTTTTT. Protein: CASSWGTGREKLFF.

In its sample, this clonotype was seen a few times. The rearrangement uses TRBV19 and TRBJ2-7; the D gene is possibly TRBD2 (5 bases). This CDR3 has 11 residues. The germline gives CDR1 LNHDA, CDR2 SQIVND (reference sequence). V lost 10 bases and J lost 7, with 14 bases in between. CDR3 sequence reads: CATSSRREQYF. In DNA, the CDR3 is TGTGCCACCTCGAGTCGGAGGGAGCAGTACTTC.

The V gene is TRBV4-2, the J gene TRBJ2-1; 14 bases are a match to TRBD2. CDR1 LGHNA and CDR2 YNFKEQ come from the germline V gene. Germline trimming cut 2 bases from V and 6 bases from J; bases unmatched to any gene: 3. The CDR3 has 16 residues. CDR3 sequence reads: CASSQPTSGGVNEQFF. CDR3 DNA: TGTGCCAGCAGCCAACCGACTAGCGGGGGGGTCAATGAGCAGTTCTTC.

This clonotype has at least ten counts. The chain uses TRBV7-9 and TRBJ2-6; tentatively, D is TRBD1 (5 bases). Germline CDR1 SEHNR, CDR2 FQNEAQ (reference sequence). The length of the CDR3 is 17 residues. Trimming took off 4 bases at V and 5 bases at J, with 18 bases between the two ends. CDR3 amino acids: CASSSLDRQGRANVLTF. The CDR3 nucleotides are TGTGCCAGCAGCTCCTTGGATAGGCAGGGTAGGGCCAACGTCCTGACTTTC. The full variable domain, rest sourced from reference TRBV7-9 and TRBJ2-6, is DTGVSQNPRHKITKRGQNVTFRCDPISEHNRLYWYRQTLGQGPEFLTYFQNEAQLEKSRLLSDRFSAERPKGSFSTLEIQRTEQGDSAMYLCASSSLDRQGRANVLTFGAGSRLTVL.

The rearrangement joins TRBV13 to TRBJ1-1; D call uncertain. This CDR3 is 14 amino acids long. V was shortened by 0 bases and J by 3 bases, with 8 bases between the two germline ends. CDR1 and CDR2 (germline): PRHDT, FYEKMQ (reference sequence). The CDR3 DNA is TGTGCCAGCAGCTTAGGGGCGGTAGACACTGAAGCTTTCTTT. It yields the protein CASSLGAVDTEAFF.

This clonotype has ten or more counts. V usage is TRBV11-2 and J usage is TRBJ1-4; 7 nucleotides align to TRBD1. Germline values: CDR1 SGHAT, CDR2 FQNNGV. Losses at the gene ends were 5 bases for V and 5 bases for J; bases not matched to a gene: 5. This CDR3 comprises 14 residues. CDR3 sequence (DNA): TGTGCCAGCAGCCTAGGGGGCGGAAATGAAAAACTGTTTTTT. Its translation is CASSLGGGNEKLFF. Filled out from reference TRBV11-2 and TRBJ1-4, the complete variable domain reads EAGVAQSPRYKIIEKRQSVAFWCNPISGHATLYWYQQILGQGPKLLIQFQNNGVVDDSQLPKDRFSAERLKGVDSTLKIQPAKLEDSAVYLCASSLGGGNEKLFFGSGTQLSVL.

This rearrangement joins TRBV28 to TRBJ2-7; TRBD1 aligns across 12 bases. V shed 6 bases, J shed 0 bases, and the junction held 24 bases outside the gene matches. CDR1 is MDHEN, CDR2 SYDVKM, per germline. This CDR3 spans 22 amino acids. The CDR3 nucleotides are TGTGCCAGCAGAAACCATCCCGGGACAGGGGGCGAATGTCGACTAAGCTCCTACGAGCAGTACGTC. It codes for CASRNHPGTGGECRLSSYEQYV.

This sequence joins TRBV12-3 or TRBV12-4 and TRBJ2-1; 12 bases fit TRBD1. V trimming: 7 bases; J trimming: 6 bases; junction bases outside the gene matches: 4. The CDR3 is 14 amino acids. This CDR3 is CASTRDRGLNEQFF. The CDR3 nucleotides are TGTGCCAGCACACGGGACAGGGGGCTCAATGAGCAGTTCTTC.

This chain uses TRBV7-2 with TRBJ2-1; 11 positions match TRBD2. In germline, CDR1 is SGHTA, CDR2 FQGNSA. The CDR3 has 15 amino acids. The junction had 10 bases not matched to a gene; V was cut back by 6 bases and J by 9 bases. The CDR3 protein is CASSRLAGYFSEQFF. The CDR3 region has the DNA TGTGCCAGCAGTCGACTAGCGGGGTATTTTAGTGAGCAGTTCTTC. Variable domain in full (rest from reference TRBV7-2 and TRBJ2-1): GAGVSQSPSNKVTEKGKDVELRCDPISGHTALYWYRQSLGQGLEFLIYFQGNSAPDKSGLPSDRFSAERTGGSVSTLTIQRTQQEDSAVYLCASSRLAGYFSEQFFGPGTRLTVL.

The CDR3 spells CASSLAPQNTEAFF. CDR3 DNA: TGCGCCAGCAGCTTGGCACCCCAGAACACTGAAGCTTTCTTT. The chain links TRBV5-1 to TRBJ1-1; D not resolved. Trimming pared 0 bases from V and 1 base from J, leaving 7 bases between. The germline CDR1 and CDR2 sequences are SGHRS and YFSETQ. The CDR3 length is 14 residues.

The rearrangement links TRBV7-2 to TRBJ1-1; 8 bases fit TRBD1. The germline gives CDR1 SGHTA, CDR2 FQGNSA. The CDR3 has 17 amino acids. V was pared by 6 bases and J by 0 bases, with 12 bases of the junction left unmatched. The CDR3 region has the DNA TGTGCCAGCAGGCCTCGACAGGGGACTATAATGAACACTGAAGCTTTCTTT. This codes for CASRPRQGTIMNTEAFF.

This chain uses TRBV20-1 with TRBJ2-1; TRBD2 matches 11 bases. The germline V gene encodes CDR1 DFQATT and CDR2 SNEGSKA (reference sequence). This CDR3 spans 17 amino acids. Trimming took 3 bases from V and 6 from J; bases not matched to a gene: 13. The CDR3 region is CSARTDFGSGGANEQFF. CDR3 bases: TGCAGTGCTAGGACGGATTTTGGTAGCGGGGGGGCCAATGAGCAGTTCTTC.

In DNA, the CDR3 is TGCAGCGTTGAATCCGGGGACGGCTCCTACGAGCAGTACTTC. The encoded protein is CSVESGDGSYEQYF. V is TRBV29-1 and J is TRBJ2-7; the D call may be TRBD1 or TRBD2 (5 bases each). Germline CDR1 and CDR2: SQVTM and ANQGSEA. The length of the CDR3 is 14 residues. V was pared by 2 bases and J by 0 bases, with 11 bases between.

The chain is built from TRBV7-2 and TRBJ2-1; D is ambiguous. There are 12 residues in the CDR3. Trimming shortened V by 3 bases and J by 10 bases, and 10 bases separated the two germline ends. CDR1 and CDR2 (germline): SGHTA, FQGNSA. CDR3 coding DNA: TGTGCCAGCAGCTTCTATATCGGCGAGCAGTTCTTC. It specifies CASSFYIGEQFF.

The V call is TRBV5-6, the J call TRBJ2-3, with D perhaps TRBD1 (6 bases). V lost 4 bases, J lost 7 bases, and 22 bases lay in between. In germline, CDR1 is SGHDT, CDR2 YYEEEE. The CDR3 loop spans 16 amino acids. CDR3 DNA: TGTGCCAGCAGCCCACGAGGAATAGACAGGTTGTATACGCAGTATTTT. Encoded protein: CASSPRGIDRLYTQYF.

CDR3 in DNA: TGCGCCAGCAGCTTGGGACAGGGGGCGAGAGATACGCAGTATTTT. Translated, it gives CASSLGQGARDTQYF. V and J are TRBV5-1 and TRBJ2-3; 10 positions agree with TRBD1. The V gene end was trimmed by 0 bases and the J gene end by 5 bases; junction bases not matched to a gene: 3. The CDR3 runs to 15 residues. Germline V gene lookup returns CDR1 SGHRS and CDR2 YFSETQ.

The chain's CDR3 is CASSRSPGLVTDTQYF. The CDR3 nucleotides read TGTGCCAGCAGCCGATCGCCGGGACTTGTCACAGATACGCAGTATTTT. The chain has TRBV27 and TRBJ2-3; D is perhaps TRBD2 (6 bases). The V end lost 6 bases, the J end lost 2 bases, and 18 bases lay between the germline ends. This CDR3 region has 16 residues. Germline V gene data show CDR1 as MNHEY and CDR2 as SMNVEV (reference sequence).

The gene calls are TRBV19 and TRBJ2-2, with TRBD1 identical over 8 bases. This CDR3 comprises 15 residues. Germline assignment: CDR1 LNHDA and CDR2 SQIVND (reference sequence). The junction had 10 bases not matched to a gene; V was cut back by 6 bases and J by 7 bases. In DNA form, the CDR3 reads TGTGCCAGTAGGGAAGACAGGGGAGAGGTCGGGGAGCTGTTTTTT. Amino acids: CASREDRGEVGELFF.

This clonotype was detected a few times. This sequence joins TRBV15 and TRBJ1-6; D uncertain. Germline values: CDR1 LNHNV, CDR2 YYDKDF (reference sequence). CDR3 length: 15 amino acids. The V and J ends lost 6 bases and 7 bases respectively, with 16 bases between them. As DNA, the CDR3 is TGTGCCACCAGGGATACCGGAGTGAACAATTCACCCCTCCACTTT. Residues: CATRDTGVNNSPLHF.